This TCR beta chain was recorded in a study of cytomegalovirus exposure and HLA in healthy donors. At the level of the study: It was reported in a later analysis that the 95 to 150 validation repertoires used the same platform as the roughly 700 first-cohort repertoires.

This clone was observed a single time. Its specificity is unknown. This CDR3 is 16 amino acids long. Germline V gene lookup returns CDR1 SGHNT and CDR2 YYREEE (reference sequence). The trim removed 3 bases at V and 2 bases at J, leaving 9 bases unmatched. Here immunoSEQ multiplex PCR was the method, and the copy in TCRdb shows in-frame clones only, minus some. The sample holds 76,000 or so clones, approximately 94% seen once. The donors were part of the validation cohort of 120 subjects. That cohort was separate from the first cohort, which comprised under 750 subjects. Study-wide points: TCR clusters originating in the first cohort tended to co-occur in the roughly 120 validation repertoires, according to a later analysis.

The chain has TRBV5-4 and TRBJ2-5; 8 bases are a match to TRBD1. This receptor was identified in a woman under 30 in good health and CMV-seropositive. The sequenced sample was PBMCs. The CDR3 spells CASSWSTGTGQETQYF. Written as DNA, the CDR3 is TGTGCCAGCAGCTGGAGTACCGGGACAGGACAAGAGACCCAGTACTTC.